Reported below is one T cell receptor beta chain. Its antigen is still unknown. One base away there is no much larger clone; base qualities are not given. The collaborating institutions used their own protocols to collect whole blood in K2EDTA tubes. Collaborator samples were shipped for TCRbeta analysis as frozen whole blood, isolated PBMCs, or DNA extracted from either sample type. These data belong to a study of blood T cell repertoires in COVID-19 (dated by TCRdb to about 2020). Background on the whole study: The collaborator samples originated in the United States, Italy and Spain and spanned the acute and convalescent phases of COVID-19. Deeply sampled blood TCRbeta repertoires from subjects exposed to, actively infected with, or recovered from COVID-19 were included in the dataset. A de-identified subject ID, COVID-19 status, age in years and sex were almost always included in the sample metadata. Where available, HLA class I and class II types were taken from metadata supplied by the sample provider and were not determined by assay-based typing. The material from the prospective study consisted of cDNA or gDNA derived from T cells, B-cell-depleted T cells, or PBMCs. Samples were obtained from the ongoing ImmuneRACE study (first 160 participants) and from roughly 1,300 subjects provided by 6 global collaborators. The repertoires were made available in a free public database intended to serve as a resource for research on the immune response to SARS-CoV-2.

Overall study results and their limits: Clinical and demographic metadata were provided uncurated, with the amount varying by source and participant.

CDR1 and CDR2, looked up from the germline V gene (reference sequence), are LNHDA and SQIVND. The trim is 3 bases for V and 6 bases for J, with a gap of 15 bases between the germline ends. The CDR3 contains 15 residues, cysteine and phenylalanine counted. Only the CDR3 DNA is retained, 45 bases long and in frame from the first base. TCRbeta CDR3 regions were amplified from genomic DNA by means of the immunoSEQ Assay, a bias-controlled multiplex PCR. As for the authors' bioinformatics: The number of nucleated cells in each sample was estimated from the amplification of reference gene primers within the assay. To quantify the absolute abundance of each unique TCRbeta CDR3 rearrangement, sequence reads were collapsed and filtered. For each sample, productive Simpson clonality was calculated as the square root of Simpson's diversity index over productive rearrangements. TCRdb's version of the immuneACCESS table is confined to in-frame rearrangements and falls short of the full clone set. An unresolved V gene accounts for under half of the shortfall where checked; the remainder is of unknown origin. The V and J calls and clone size were taken over from that table, and D and trimming were inferred from the DNA. This sample is represented by about 120,000 clones; less than 85% of them were singletons. The top ten constitute 2% to 2.5% of the sample.

Rearrangement joined TRBV19 to TRBJ1-5; no D gene call is confident. The sequence came from a young man with acute or convalescent COVID-19. The sequenced sample was peripheral blood. The CDR3: CASSITEGASQPQHF. The DNA reads as follows: TGTGCCAGTAGTATTACGGAGGGCGCAAGTCAGCCCCAGCATTTT.